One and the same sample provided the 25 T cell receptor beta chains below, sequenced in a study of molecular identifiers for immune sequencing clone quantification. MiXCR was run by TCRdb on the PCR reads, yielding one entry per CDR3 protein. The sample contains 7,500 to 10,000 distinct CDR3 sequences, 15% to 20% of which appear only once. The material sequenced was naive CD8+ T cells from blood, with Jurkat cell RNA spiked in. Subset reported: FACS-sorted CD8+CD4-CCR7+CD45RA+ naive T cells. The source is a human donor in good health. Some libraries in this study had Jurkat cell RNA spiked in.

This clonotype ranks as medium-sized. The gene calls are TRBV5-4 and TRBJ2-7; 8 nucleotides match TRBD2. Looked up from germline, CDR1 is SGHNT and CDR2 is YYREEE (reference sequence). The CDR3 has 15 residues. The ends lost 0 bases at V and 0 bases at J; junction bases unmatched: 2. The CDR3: CASSLAGTSSYEQYF. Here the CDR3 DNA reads TGTGCCAGCAGCTTGGCCGGGACTAGCTCCTACGAGCAGTACTTC.

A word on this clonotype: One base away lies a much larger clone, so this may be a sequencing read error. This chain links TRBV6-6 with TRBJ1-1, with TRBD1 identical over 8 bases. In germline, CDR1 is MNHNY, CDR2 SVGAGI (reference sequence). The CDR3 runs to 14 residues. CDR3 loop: CATGVWDRNTEASF. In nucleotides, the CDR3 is TGTGCTACCGGGGTCTGGGACAGGAACACTGAAGCTTCCTTT.

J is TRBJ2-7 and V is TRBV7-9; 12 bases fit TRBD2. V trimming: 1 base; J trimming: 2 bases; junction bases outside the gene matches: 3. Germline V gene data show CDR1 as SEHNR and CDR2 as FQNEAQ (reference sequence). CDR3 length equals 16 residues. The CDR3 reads CASSLEASGGAYEQYF. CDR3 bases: TGTGCCAGCAGCTTAGAAGCTAGCGGGGGGGCCTACGAGCAGTACTTC.

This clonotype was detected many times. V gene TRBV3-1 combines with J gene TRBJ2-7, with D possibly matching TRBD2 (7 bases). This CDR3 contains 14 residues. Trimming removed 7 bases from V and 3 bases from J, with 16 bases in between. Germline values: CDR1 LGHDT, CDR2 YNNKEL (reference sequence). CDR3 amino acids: CASTLGGRSYEQYF. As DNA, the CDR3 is TGTGCCAGCACCCTGGGGGGGCGAAGCTACGAGCAGTACTTC.

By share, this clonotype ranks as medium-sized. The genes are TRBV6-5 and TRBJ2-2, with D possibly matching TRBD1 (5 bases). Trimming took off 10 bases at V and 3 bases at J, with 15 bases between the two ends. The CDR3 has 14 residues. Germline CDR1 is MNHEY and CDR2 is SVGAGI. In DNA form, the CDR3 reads TGTGCCAACCGACAGATAGGGGACACCGGGGAGCTGTTTTTT. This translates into CANRQIGDTGELFF.

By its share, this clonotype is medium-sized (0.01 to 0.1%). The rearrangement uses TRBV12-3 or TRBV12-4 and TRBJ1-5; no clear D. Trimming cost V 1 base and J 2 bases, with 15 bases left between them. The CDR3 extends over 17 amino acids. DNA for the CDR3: TGTGCCAGCAGTTTAGAACCGGGCGGCTACGGCAATCAGCCCCAGCATTTT. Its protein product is CASSLEPGGYGNQPQHF.

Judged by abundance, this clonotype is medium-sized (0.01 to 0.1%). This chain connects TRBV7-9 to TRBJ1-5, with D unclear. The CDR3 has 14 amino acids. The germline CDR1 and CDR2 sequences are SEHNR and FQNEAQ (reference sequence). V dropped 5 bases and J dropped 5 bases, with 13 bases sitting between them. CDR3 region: CASSPPGSHQPQHF. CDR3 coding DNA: TGTGCCAGCAGCCCCCCGGGATCCCATCAGCCCCAGCATTTT.

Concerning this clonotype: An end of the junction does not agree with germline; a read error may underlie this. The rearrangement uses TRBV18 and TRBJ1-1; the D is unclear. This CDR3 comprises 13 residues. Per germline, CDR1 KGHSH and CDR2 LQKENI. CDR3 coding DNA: TGTGCCATCTCACCACCGATCAACACTGAAGCTTTCTTT. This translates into CAISPPINTEAFF.

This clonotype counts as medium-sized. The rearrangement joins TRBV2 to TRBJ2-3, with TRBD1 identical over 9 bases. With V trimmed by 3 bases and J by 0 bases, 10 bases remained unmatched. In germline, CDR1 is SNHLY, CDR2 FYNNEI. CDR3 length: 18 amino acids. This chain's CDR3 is CASSDIEDRGPSTDTQYF. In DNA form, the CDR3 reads TGTGCCAGCAGTGATATTGAGGACAGGGGACCTAGCACAGATACGCAGTATTTT.

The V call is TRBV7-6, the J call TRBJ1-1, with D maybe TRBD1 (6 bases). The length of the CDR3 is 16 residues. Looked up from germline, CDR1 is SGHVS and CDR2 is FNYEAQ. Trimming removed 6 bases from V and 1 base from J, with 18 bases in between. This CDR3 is CASRPAPRGSNTEAFF. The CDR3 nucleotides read TGTGCCAGCAGACCAGCCCCCAGGGGATCGAACACTGAAGCTTTCTTT.

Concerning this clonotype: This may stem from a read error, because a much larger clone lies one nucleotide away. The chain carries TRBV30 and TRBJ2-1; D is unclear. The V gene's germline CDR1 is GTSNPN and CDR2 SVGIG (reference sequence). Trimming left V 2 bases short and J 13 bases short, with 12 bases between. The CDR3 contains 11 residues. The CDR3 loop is CAWSPAVTQFF. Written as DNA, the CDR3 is TGTGCCTGGAGTCCCGCCGTGACTCAGTTCTTC.

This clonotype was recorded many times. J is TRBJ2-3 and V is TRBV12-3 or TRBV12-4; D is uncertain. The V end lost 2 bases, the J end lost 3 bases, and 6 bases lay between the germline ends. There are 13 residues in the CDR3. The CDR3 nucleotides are TGTGCCAGCAGTTTATGGGAAACAGATACGCAGTATTTT. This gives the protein CASSLWETDTQYF.

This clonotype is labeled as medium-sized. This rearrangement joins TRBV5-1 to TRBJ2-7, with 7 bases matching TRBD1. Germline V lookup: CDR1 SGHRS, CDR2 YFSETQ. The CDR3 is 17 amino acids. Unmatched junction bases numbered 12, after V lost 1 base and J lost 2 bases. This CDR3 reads CASSLRSGTVKTYEQYF. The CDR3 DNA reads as TGCGCCAGCAGCTTGAGATCCGGGACAGTTAAGACCTACGAGCAGTACTTC.

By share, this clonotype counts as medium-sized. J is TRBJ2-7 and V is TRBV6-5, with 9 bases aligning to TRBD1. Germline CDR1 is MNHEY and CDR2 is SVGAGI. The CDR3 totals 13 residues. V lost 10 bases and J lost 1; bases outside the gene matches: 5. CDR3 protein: CATWDRESYEQYF. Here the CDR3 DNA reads TGTGCCACCTGGGACAGGGAGTCCTACGAGCAGTACTTC.

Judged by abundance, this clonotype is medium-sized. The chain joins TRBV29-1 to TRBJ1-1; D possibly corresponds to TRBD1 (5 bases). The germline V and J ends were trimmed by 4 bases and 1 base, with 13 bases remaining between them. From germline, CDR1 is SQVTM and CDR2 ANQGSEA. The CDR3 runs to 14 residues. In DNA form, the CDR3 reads TGCAGCGTTGTGTATACAGGTTGGAACACTGAAGCTTTCTTT. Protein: CSVVYTGWNTEAFF.

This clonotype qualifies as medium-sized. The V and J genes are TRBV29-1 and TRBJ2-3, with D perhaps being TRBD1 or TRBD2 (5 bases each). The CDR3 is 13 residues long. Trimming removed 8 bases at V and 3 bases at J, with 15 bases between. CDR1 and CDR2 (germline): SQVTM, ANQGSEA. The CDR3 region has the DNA TGCAGCTTAGAGGGGCAGGGTACAGATACGCAGTATTTT. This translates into CSLEGQGTDTQYF.

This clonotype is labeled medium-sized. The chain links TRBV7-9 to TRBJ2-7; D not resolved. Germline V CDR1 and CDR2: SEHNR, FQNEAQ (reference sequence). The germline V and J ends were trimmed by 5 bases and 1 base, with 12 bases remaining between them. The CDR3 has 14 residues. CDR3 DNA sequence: TGTGCCAGCAGCCGTGAGGTACCTTCCTACGAGCAGTACTTC. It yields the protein CASSREVPSYEQYF.

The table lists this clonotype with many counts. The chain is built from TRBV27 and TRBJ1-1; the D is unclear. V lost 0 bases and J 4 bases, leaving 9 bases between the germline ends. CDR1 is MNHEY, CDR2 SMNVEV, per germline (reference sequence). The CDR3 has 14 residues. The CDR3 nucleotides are TGTGCCAGCAGTTTATCAAAGGCGGCCACTGAAGCTTTCTTT. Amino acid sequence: CASSLSKAATEAFF.

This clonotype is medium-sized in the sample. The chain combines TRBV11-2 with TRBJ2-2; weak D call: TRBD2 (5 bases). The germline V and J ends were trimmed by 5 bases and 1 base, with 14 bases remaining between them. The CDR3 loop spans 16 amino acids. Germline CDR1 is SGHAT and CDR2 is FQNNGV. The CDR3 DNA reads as TGTGCCAGCAGCCCACCGGGAAGGGAGAACACCGGGGAGCTGTTTTTT. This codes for CASSPPGRENTGELFF.

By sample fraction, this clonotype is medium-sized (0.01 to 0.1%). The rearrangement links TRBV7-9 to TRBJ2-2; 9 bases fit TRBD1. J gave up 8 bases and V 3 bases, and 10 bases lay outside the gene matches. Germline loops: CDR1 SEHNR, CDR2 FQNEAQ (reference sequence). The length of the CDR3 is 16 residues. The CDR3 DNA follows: TGTGCCAGCAGCTTCCCCCGGGACAGGGAAGGTGGGGAGCTGTTTTTT. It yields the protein CASSFPRDREGGELFF.

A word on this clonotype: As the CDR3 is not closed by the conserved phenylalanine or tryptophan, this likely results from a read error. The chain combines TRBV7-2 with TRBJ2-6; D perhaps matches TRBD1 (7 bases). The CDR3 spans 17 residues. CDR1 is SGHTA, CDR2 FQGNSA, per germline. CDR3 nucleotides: TGTGCCAGCAGCCGCCGGGACAGCCCAAGGAGGGCCAACGTTCTGACTCTC. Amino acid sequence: CASSRRDSPRRANVLTL.

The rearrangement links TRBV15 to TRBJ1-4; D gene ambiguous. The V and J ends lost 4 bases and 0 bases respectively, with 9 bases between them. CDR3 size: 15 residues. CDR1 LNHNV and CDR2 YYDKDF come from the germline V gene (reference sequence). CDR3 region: CATSNRLSTNEKLFF. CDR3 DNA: TGTGCCACCAGCAACCGATTGTCAACTAATGAAAAACTGTTTTTT.

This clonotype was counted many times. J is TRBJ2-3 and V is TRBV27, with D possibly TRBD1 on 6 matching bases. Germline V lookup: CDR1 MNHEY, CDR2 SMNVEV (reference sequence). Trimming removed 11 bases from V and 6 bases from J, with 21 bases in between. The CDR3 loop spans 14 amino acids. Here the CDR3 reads CASRDTLQLDTQYF. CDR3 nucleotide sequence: TGTGCCTCCCGGGACACCTTACAACTTGATACGCAGTATTTT.

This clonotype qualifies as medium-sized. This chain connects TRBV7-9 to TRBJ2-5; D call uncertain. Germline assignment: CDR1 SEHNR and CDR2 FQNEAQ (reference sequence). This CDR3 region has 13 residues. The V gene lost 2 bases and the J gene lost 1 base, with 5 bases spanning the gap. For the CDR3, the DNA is TGTGCCAGCAGCTTACCCCCCCAAGAGACCCAGTACTTC. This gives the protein CASSLPPQETQYF.

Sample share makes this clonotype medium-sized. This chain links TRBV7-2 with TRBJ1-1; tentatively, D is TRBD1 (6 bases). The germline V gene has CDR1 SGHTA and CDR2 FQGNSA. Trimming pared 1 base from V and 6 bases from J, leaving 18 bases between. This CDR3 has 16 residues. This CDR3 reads CASSLEDGGRRAEAFF. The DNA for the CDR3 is TGTGCCAGCAGCTTAGAAGATGGGGGGCGCCGGGCTGAAGCTTTCTTT.